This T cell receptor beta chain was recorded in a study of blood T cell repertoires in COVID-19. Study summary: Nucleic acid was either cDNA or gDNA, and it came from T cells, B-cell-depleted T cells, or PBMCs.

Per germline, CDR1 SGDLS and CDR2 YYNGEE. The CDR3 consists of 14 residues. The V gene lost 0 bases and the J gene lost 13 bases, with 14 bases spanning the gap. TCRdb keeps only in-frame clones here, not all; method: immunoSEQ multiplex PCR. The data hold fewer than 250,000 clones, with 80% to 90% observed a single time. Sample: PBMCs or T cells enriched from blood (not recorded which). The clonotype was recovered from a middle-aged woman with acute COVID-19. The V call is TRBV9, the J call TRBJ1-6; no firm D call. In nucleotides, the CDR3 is TGTGCCAGCAGCGTAGGACAATTCGGATACCCCCTCCACTTT. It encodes CASSVGQFGYPLHF.